This T cell receptor delta chain was sequenced for a study of gamma-delta T cells after stem cell transplantation. This clone turned up a few times. Since a much larger clone is just one base distant, this may be a read error. TCRdb redid the clone calls on the RT-PCR reads with CATT. This table holds around 2,200 delta-chain clones, 5.5% to 6.5% found once. The TCR sequence derives from a human donor. It is not recorded whose cells these are; they may come from a transplant donor. The sequenced sample was gamma-delta T cells.

CDR3 sequence (DNA): TGTGCCTGTGACACCGTAGCCAGAGGATGGGGGAAACGCAGCTCCTGGGACACCCGACAGATGTTTTTC. Protein product: CACDTVARGWGKRSSWDTRQMFF. The chain links TRDV2 to TRDJ3, with 7 bases lining up with TRDD3. Germline V gives CDR1 GEAIGNYY, CDR2 EKD. Trimming at V came to 0 bases and at J to 0 bases, leaving 19 bases not matched to a gene. The CDR3 contains 23 residues.